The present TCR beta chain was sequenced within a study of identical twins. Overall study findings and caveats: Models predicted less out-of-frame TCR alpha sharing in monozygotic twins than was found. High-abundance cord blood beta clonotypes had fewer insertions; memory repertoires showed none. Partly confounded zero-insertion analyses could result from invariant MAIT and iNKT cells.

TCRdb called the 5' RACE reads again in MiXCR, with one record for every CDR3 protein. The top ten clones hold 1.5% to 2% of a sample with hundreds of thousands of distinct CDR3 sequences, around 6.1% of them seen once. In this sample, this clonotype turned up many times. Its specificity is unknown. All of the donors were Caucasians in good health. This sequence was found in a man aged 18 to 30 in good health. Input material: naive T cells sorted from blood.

CDR3 in amino acids: CASSLSAEGWADTQYF. Written as DNA, the CDR3 is TGTGCCAGCAGCTTGTCAGCGGAGGGATGGGCAGATACGCAGTATTTT. The chain has TRBV7-2 and TRBJ2-3, with a weak D call TRBD2 (6 bases). Per germline, CDR1 SGHTA and CDR2 FQGNSA. V lost 3 bases and J 4 bases, leaving 17 bases between the germline ends. The length of the CDR3 is 16 residues.